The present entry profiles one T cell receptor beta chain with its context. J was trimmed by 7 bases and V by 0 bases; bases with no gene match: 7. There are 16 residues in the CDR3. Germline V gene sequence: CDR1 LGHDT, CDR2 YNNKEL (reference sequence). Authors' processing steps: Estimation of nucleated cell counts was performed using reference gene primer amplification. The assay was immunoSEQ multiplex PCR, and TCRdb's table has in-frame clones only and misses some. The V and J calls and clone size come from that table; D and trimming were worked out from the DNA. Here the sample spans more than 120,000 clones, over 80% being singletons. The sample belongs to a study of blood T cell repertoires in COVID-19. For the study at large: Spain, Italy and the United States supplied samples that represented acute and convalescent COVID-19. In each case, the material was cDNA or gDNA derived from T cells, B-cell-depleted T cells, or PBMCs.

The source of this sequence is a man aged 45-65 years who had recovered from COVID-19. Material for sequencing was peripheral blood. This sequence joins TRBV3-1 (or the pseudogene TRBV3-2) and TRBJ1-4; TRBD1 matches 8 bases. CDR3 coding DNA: TGTGCCAGCAGCCAAGATCAGGGGGCCGGGGTTGAAAAACTGTTTTTT. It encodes CASSQDQGAGVEKLFF.